This T cell receptor beta chain was retrieved from a study of blood T cells in healthy people across ages (dated by TCRdb to the mid-2010s). For the wider study: Template switching captured roughly one uniquely barcoded TCR beta cDNA molecule per two T cells in model experiments. Donors were grouped into four age groups: young (average 16 years), middle-aged (39), aged (about 60) and long-lived (just over 80). Age-related changes in TCR beta repertoire diversity were measured in the study by deep sequencing normalized with unique cDNA molecular identifiers. Using the same blood draw, the study looked at two additional independent replicas of 1 million unique cDNA reads for two donors, one aged 18 to 30 and the other aged 80 or older. Donors of different ages were randomly distributed across sequencing lanes to avoid experimental bias.

The library was prepared using 5' RACE. The sequencer was an Illumina HiSeq 2500. A second roughly 6 to 11 cycle PCR used a sample-barcoded 5' primer and a J-beta primer mix. A template-switch 5' adaptor carrying 12 random nucleotides introduced a unique molecular identifier onto each TCR beta cDNA molecule. Each sample yielded at least 3 million CDR3-containing paired-end reads. First-strand cDNA was synthesized from all RNA with the Mint cDNA synthesis kit, primed by a TRBC-specific oligonucleotide. After uracil-DNA glycosylase treatment, a first 18-cycle PCR used universal primers M1SS and BC2_uni_R on all cDNA. The paper's data handling went like this. For normalization, 1 million high-quality reads were randomly selected from each sample, with every read carrying a distinct molecular identifier. Instead of being binned into consensus sequences, reads with shared molecular identifiers were discarded. MiTCR, run with a Q25 quality threshold and the strictest error-elimination algorithm, handled CDR3 identification, clonotype clustering and error correction. A nonparametric unseen species model using Euler transformation provided a lower-bound estimate of total TCR beta diversity. TCRdb passed the public sequencing reads through fastp at Q25 and MiXCR, retaining productive beta sequences. Duplicate CDR3 protein sequences are folded into a single record with the most common DNA and genes. The V and J calls shown here were made by TCRdb, not taken from the authors' results. Across this sample there are over a million distinct CDR3 sequences, with 40% to 55% seen only once. Approximately 17% of the sample is in the top ten clones.

The roughly 39 donors, aged about 6 to 95 years, were systemically healthy Caucasian individuals from Russia. About 9.6 milliliters of peripheral blood were collected from each donor into EDTA-treated Vacutainer tubes. Ficoll-Paque density-gradient centrifugation was used to isolate PBMCs, with at least 7 million obtained per sample. Total RNA was extracted from PBMCs with Trizol reagent, with at least 5 micrograms obtained per sample. For every donor, flow cytometry on a PBMC aliquot measured the percentage of naive CD45RAhigh/CD27high T cells. Points on this clonotype: Its target antigen remains unknown. There are no base qualities to consult, and no much larger clone falls within one base.

CDR1 and CDR2, looked up from the germline V gene (reference sequence), are LGHDT and YNNKEL. The CDR3 goes from the cysteine to the phenylalanine over 14 residues. The read is trimmed to its CDR3 DNA, 42 bases read in frame from base 1. V and J lose 3 bases and 4 bases, and a span of 11 bases separates them. The study at large found these results: Since profiling was done on bulk unsorted PBMCs, naive and antigen-experienced compartments could not be conclusively compared. As age increased, observed TCR beta diversity per million T cells dropped in a roughly linear way, and a significant reduction was already evident by age about 40. The long-lived group showed more naive CD4+ T cells, fewer expanded clones and increased TCR diversity than the aged group, suggesting age selection. Observed TCR beta diversity correlated strongly with the percentage of naive T cells measured by flow cytometry. Donor CMV infection status was unknown, potentially confounding age-related changes in expanded clonotypes. Estimates of total diversity from one million sequenced T cells were regarded as lower bounds and underestimates.

Material: blood. The sequence is built from TRBV3-1 and TRBJ2-3; a tentative D call is TRBD1 (6 bases match). The sequence was obtained from a woman aged 55-69 years in good health. CDR3 reads: CASSHTGFADTQYF. DNA sequence: TGTGCCAGCAGCCATACAGGGTTCGCAGATACGCAGTATTTT.